A selection of T cell receptor beta chains follows, all from one sample in a study of cytomegalovirus exposure and HLA in healthy donors. The method was immunoSEQ multiplex PCR; TCRdb's version includes in-frame clones alone and lacks a portion of them. The table has roughly 170,000 clones, around 83% seen once; the top ten hold about 1.6%. Sequencing was carried out using PBMCs. Every receptor here comes from a man aged 45 to 65 in good health and CMV-seronegative. CDR3s include the opening cysteine and the closing phenylalanine or tryptophan. The order of the fields is clone size, V gene, J gene, D gene, CDR3 DNA, CDR3 protein. D genes are given only for firm matches. A row's size may be missing; if present it is once, few, many or a size class.

NA	TRBV28	TRBJ1-2	NA	TGTGCCAGCAGTCTCCTTAACTATGGCTACACCTTC	CASSLLNYGYTF
NA	TRBV6-5	TRBJ1-3	TRBD1	TGTGCCAGCCAGATCACGGACAGGGCTGGAAACACCATATATTTT	CASQITDRAGNTIYF
NA	TRBV7-9	TRBJ2-7	TRBD2	TGTGCCAGCAGCGGGACTAGTCCGATAGGTGGGAGCGAGCAGTACTTC	CASSGTSPIGGSEQYF
NA	TRBV4-3	TRBJ2-3	TRBD2	TGCGCCAGCAGCCAGGGATTAGCGGGAGAGACGGGAGATACGCAGTATTTT	CASSQGLAGETGDTQYF
NA	TRBV7-9	TRBJ2-3	TRBD1	TGTGCCAGCAGCTCGGGACAGACGACAGATACGCAGTATTTT	CASSSGQTTDTQYF
NA	TRBV4-2	TRBJ1-3	NA	TGTGCCAGCAGCCAAGATTTCAGGAACTTTGGAAACACCATATATTTT	CASSQDFRNFGNTIYF
NA	TRBV19	TRBJ2-2	TRBD2	TGTGCCAGTACTCTAGCGGGAGGGCCCACCGGGGAGCTGTTTTTT	CASTLAGGPTGELFF
NA	TRBV6-4	TRBJ2-5	NA	TGTGCCAGCAGGCCTTCCTGGGGACACGTTAATGAGACCCAGTACTTC	CASRPSWGHVNETQYF
NA	TRBV4-1	TRBJ2-1	NA	TGCGCCAGCAGCCAAGAGAGGAATCCTTCCTACAATGAGCAGTTCTTC	CASSQERNPSYNEQFF
NA	TRBV28	TRBJ1-4	NA	TGTGCCAGCAGTTCCCCATTGAGGCAGGGCGCACTTGCAACTAATGAAAAACTGTTTTTT	CASSSPLRQGALATNEKLFF
once	TRBV7-2	TRBJ1-5	NA	TGTGCCAGCAGCTTGATCGAGAATCAGCCCCAGCATTTT	CASSLIENQPQHF
NA	TRBV2	TRBJ1-5	NA	TGTGCCAGCAGGGCACAGCTTAGCAATCAGCCCCAGCATTTT	CASRAQLSNQPQHF
NA	TRBV19	TRBJ1-2	TRBD1	TGTGCCAGTACCCTTTTATCGACAGGGTTACACTATGGCTACACCTTC	CASTLLSTGLHYGYTF
NA	TRBV4-1	TRBJ1-4	NA	TGCGCCAGCAGCCAAGGGGAAGGGTTGGCAGGGCTGGCCGCAAGGGAAAAACTGTTTTTT	CASSQGEGLAGLAAREKLFF
NA	TRBV11-2	TRBJ2-7	NA	TGTGCCAGCAGCTCGCTGAAGTACGGGTACGAGCAGTACTTC	CASSSLKYGYEQYF
NA	TRBV7-8	TRBJ2-2	TRBD2	TGTGCCAGCAGCTATCTAGCGGGGGGATCGAACACCGGGGAGCTGTTTTTT	CASSYLAGGSNTGELFF
NA	TRBV6-5	TRBJ2-3	TRBD1	TGTGCCAGCAGGGGACAGGGGGCAACAGATACGCAGTATTTT	CASRGQGATDTQYF
once	TRBV9	TRBJ2-7	NA	TGTGCCAGCAGCGTAGCAGGGGTCGGGAACGAGCAGTACTTC	CASSVAGVGNEQYF
NA	TRBV15	TRBJ1-2	NA	TGTGCCACCAGCAGAGACTTGAATGGACTGGCAAGTGGTGGCTACACCTTC	CATSRDLNGLASGGYTF
NA	TRBV4-1	TRBJ2-5	TRBD2	TGCGCCAGCCCCTATGCTAGCGGGGGCGCCCAGTACTTC	CASPYASGGAQYF
NA	TRBV9	TRBJ2-2	TRBD1	TGTGCCAGCAGCGTATTAGCAGGACAGGGGGAGAGAACCGGGGAGCTGTTTTTT	CASSVLAGQGERTGELFF